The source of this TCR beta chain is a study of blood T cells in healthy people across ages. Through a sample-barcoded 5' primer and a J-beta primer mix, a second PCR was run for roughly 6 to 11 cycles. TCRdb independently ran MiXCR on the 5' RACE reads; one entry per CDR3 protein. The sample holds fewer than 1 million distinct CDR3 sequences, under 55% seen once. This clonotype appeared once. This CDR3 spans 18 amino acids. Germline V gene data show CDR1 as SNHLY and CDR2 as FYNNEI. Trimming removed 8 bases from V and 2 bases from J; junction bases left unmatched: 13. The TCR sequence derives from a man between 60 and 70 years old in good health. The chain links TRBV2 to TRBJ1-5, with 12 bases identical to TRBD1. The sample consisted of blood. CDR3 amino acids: CASHGTGGASGGNQPQHF. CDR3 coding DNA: TGTGCCAGCCATGGGACAGGGGGCGCGAGTGGAGGCAATCAGCCCCAGCATTTT.